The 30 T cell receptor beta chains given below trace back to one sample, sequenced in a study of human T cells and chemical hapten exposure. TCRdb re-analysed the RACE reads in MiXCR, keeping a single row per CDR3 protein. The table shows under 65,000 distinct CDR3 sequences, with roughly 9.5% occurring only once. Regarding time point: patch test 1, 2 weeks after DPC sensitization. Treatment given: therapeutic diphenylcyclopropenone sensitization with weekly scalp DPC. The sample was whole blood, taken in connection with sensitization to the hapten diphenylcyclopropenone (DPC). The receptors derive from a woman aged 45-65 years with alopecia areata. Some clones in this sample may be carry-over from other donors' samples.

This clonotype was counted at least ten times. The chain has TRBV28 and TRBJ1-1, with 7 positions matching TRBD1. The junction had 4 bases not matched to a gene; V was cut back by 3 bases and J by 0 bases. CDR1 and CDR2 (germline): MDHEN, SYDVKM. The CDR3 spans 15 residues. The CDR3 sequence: CASSLPQGMNTEAFF. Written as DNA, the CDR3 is TGTGCCAGCAGTTTGCCACAGGGGATGAACACTGAAGCTTTCTTT.

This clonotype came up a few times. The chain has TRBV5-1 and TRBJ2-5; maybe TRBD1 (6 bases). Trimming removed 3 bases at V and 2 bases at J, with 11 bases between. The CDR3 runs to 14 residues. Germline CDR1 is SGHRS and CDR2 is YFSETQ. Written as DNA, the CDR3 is TGCGCCAGCAGCTCCCCCCAGGGGCAAGAGACCCAGTACTTC. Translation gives CASSSPQGQETQYF.

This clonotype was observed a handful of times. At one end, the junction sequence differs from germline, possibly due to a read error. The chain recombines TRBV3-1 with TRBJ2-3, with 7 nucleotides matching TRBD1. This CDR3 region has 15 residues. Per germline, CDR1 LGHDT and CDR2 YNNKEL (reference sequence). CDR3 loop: CASSQVIRQGQPQDF. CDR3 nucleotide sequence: TGTGCCAGCAGCCAAGTTATCCGACAGGGCCAACCCCAAGATTTT.

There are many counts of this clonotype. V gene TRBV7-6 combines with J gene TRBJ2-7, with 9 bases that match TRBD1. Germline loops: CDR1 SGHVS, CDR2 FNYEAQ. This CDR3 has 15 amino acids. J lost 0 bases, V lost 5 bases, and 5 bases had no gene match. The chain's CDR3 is CASSPGTGSSYEQYF. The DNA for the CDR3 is TGTGCCAGCAGCCCGGGGACAGGGAGCTCCTACGAGCAGTACTTC.

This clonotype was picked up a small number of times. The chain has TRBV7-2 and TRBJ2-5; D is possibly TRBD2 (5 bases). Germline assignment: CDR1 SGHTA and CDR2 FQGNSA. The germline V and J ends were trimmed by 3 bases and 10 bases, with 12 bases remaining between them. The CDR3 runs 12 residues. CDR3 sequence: CASSFARENQYF. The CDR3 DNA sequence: TGTGCCAGCAGCTTCGCCCGGGAAAACCAGTACTTC.

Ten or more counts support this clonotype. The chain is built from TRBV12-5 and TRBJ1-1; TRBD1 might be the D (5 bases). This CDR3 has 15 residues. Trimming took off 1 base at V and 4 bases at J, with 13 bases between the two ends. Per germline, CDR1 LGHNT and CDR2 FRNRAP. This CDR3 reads CASGLEPQGRTEAFF. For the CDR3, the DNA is TGTGCTAGTGGTTTGGAGCCTCAGGGTCGCACTGAAGCTTTCTTT.

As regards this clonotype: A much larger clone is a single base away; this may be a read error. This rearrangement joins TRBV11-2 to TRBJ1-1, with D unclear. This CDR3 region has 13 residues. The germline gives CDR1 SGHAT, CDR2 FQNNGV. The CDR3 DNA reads TGTTCCAGCAGGAGCGAGTTGAACACTGAAGCTTTCTTT. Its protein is CSSRSELNTEAFF.

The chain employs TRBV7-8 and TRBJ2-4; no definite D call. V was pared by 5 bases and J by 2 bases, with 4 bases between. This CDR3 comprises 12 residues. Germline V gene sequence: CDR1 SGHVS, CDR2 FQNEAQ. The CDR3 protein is CASSPTKNIQYF. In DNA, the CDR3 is TGTGCCAGCAGCCCCACCAAAAACATTCAGTACTTC.

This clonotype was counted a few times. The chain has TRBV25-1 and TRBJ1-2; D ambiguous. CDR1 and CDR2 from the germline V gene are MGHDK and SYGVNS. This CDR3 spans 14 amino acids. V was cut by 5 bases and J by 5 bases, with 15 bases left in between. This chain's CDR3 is CASSPPVGSYGYTF. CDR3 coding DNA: TGTGCCAGCAGTCCCCCCGTAGGCAGTTATGGCTACACCTTC.

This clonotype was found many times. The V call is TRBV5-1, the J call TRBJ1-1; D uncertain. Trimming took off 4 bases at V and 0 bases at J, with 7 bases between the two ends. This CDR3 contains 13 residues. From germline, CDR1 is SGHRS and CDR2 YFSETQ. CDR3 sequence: CASSNNMNTEAFF. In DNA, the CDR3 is TGCGCCAGCAGCAACAATATGAACACTGAAGCTTTCTTT. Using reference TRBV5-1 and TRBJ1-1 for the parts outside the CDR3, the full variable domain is KAGVTQTPRYLIKTRGQQVTLSCSPISGHRSVSWYQQTPGQGLQFLFEYFSETQRNKGNFPGRFSGRQFSNSRSEMNVSTLELGDSALYLCASSNNMNTEAFFGQGTRLTVV.

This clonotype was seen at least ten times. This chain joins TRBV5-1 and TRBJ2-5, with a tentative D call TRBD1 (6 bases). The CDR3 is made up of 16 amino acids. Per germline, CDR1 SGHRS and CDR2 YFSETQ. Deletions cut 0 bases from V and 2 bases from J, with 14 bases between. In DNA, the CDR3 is TGCGCCAGCAGCTTGGGCCGGGACAACCTACAAGAGACCCAGTACTTC. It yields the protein CASSLGRDNLQETQYF.

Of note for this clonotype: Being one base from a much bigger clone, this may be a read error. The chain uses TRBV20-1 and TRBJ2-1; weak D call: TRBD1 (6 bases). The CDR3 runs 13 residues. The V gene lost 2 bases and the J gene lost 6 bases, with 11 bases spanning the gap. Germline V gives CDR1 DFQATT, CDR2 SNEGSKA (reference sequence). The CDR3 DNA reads TGCAGTGCTAGAAGGACAGATTGCAATGAGCAGTTCTTC. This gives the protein CSARRTDCNEQFF.

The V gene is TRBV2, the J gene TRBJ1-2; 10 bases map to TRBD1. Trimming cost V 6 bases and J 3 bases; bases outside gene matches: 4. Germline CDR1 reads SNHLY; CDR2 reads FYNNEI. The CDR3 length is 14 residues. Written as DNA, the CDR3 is TGTGCCAGCAGCCCCGGGACAGGGGACTATGGCTACACCTTC. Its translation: CASSPGTGDYGYTF.

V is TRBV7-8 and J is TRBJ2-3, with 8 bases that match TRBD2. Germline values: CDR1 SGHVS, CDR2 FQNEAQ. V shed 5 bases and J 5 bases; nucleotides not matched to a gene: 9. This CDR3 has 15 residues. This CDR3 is CASSQTGTRGDTQYF. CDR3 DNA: TGTGCCAGCAGCCAAACCGGGACTAGGGGAGATACGCAGTATTTT.

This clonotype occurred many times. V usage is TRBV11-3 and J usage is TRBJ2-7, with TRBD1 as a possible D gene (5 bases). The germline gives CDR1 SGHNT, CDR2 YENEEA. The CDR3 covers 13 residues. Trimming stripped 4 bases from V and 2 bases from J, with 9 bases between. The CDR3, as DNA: TGTGCCAGCAGCTATGACAGTACCTACGAGCAGTACTTC. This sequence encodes CASSYDSTYEQYF.

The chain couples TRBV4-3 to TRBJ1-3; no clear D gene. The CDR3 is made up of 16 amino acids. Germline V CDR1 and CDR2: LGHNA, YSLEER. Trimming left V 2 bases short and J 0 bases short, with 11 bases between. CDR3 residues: CASSQLGRDSGNTIYF. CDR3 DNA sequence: TGCGCCAGCAGCCAACTCGGACGGGACTCTGGAAACACCATATATTTT.

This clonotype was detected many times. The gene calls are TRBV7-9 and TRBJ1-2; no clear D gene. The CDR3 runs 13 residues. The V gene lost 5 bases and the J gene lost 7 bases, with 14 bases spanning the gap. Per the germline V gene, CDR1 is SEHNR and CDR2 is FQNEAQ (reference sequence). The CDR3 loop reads CASSRRDSVGYTF. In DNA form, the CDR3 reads TGTGCCAGCAGCCGCCGGGATTCAGTTGGCTACACCTTC.

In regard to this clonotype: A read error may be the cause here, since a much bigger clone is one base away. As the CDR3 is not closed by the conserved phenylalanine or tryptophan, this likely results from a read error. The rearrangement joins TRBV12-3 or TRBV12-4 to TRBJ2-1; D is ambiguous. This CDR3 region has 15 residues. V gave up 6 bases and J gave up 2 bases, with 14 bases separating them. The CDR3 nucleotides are TGTGCCAGCAGCAAAACCCCACTCACCTACAATGAGCAGTTCTCC. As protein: CASSKTPLTYNEQFS.

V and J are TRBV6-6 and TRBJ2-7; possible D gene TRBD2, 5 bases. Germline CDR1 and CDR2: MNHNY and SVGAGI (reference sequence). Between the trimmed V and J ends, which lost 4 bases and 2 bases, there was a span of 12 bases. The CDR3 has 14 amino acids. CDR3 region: CASSFEGFTYEQYF. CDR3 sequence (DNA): TGTGCCAGCAGTTTTGAGGGATTCACCTACGAGCAGTACTTC.

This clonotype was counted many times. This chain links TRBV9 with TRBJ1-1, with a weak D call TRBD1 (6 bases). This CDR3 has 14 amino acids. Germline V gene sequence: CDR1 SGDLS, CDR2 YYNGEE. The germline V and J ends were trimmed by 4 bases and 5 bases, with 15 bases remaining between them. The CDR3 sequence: CASSTTGLMTEAFF. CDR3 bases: TGTGCCAGCAGCACTACAGGGTTAATGACTGAAGCTTTCTTT.

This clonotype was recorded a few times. The CDR3 sequence is CASSEDFSYNEQFF. In DNA form, the CDR3 reads TGTGCCAGCAGTGAAGACTTCTCCTACAATGAGCAGTTCTTC. This chain connects TRBV2 to TRBJ2-1, with D uncertain. The CDR3 runs to 14 residues. V was trimmed by 1 base and J by 0 bases, leaving 4 bases between them. Germline V CDR1 and CDR2: SNHLY, FYNNEI.

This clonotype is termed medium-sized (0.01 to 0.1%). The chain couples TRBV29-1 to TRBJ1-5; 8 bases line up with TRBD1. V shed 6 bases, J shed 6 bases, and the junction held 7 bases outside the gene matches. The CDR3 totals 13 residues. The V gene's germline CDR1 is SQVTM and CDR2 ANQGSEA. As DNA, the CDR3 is TGCAGCGTCATACAGGGGGAACGTCAGCCCCAGCATTTT. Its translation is CSVIQGERQPQHF.

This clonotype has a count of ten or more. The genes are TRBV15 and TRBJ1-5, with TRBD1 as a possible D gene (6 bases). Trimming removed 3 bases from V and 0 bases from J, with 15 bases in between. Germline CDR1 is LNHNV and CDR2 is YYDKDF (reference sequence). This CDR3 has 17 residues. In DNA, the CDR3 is TGTGCCACCAGCAGTCCCAACAGGGCGCATAGCAATCAGCCCCAGCATTTT. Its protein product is CATSSPNRAHSNQPQHF.

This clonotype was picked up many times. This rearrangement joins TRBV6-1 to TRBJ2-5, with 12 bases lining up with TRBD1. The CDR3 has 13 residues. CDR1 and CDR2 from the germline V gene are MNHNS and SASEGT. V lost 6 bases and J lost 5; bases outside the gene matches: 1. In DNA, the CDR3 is TGTGCCAGCAGGGGACAGGGGGCCGAGACCCAGTACTTC. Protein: CASRGQGAETQYF.

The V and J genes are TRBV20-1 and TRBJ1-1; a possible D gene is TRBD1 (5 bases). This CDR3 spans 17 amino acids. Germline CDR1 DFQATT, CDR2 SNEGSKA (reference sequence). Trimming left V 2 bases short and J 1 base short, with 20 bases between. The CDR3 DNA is TGCAGTGCTAGATCTGACAGATCCAGTCTGGGGAACACTGAAGCTTTCTTT. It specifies CSARSDRSSLGNTEAFF.

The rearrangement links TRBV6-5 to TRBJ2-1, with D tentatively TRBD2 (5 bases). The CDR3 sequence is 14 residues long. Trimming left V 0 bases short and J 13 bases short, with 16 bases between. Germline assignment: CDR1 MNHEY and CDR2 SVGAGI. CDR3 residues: CASSYSNFLAQQFF. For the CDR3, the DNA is TGTGCCAGCAGTTACTCGAATTTTCTAGCCCAACAGTTCTTC.

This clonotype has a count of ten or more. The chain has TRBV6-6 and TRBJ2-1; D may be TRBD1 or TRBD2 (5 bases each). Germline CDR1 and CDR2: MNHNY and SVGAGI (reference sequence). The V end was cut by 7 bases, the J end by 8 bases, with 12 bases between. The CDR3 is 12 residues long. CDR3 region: CASTHRGDEQFF. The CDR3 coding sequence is TGTGCCAGCACCCATCGGGGCGATGAGCAGTTCTTC.

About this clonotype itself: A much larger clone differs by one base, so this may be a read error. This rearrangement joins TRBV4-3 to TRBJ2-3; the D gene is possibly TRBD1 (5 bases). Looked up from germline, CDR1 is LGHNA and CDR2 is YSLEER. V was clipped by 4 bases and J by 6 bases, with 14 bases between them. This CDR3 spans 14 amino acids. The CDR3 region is CASSLHPAGDTQYF. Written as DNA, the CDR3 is TGCGCCAGCAGCCTACATCCCGCAGGGGATACGCAGTATTTT.

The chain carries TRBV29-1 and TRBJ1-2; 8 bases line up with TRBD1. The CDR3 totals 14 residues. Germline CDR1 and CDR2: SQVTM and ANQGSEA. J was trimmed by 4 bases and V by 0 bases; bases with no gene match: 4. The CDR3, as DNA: TGCAGCGTTGAAGAGAACGACAGGGGCTATGGCTACACCTTC. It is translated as CSVEENDRGYGYTF.

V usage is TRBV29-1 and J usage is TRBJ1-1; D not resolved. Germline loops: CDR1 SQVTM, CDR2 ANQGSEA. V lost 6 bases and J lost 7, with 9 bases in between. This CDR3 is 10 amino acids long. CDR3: CSVRLSEAFF. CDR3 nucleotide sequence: TGCAGCGTGAGGCTGAGTGAAGCTTTCTTT.